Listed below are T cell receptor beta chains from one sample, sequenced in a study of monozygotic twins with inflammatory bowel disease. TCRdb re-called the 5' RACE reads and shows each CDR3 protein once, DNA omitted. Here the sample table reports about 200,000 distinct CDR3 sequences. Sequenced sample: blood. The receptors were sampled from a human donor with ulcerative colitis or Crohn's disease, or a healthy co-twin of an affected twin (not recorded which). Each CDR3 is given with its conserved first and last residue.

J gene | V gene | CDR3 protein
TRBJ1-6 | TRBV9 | CASSVTGARGSPLHF
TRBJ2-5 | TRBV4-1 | CASSQIPGVVTQYF
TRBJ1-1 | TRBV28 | CASRAGQGLFRTEAFF
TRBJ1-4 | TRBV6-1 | CASSERQGGRTNEKLFF
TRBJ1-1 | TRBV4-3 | CASSQTGDTEAFF
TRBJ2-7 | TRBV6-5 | CASSYSANEAYEQYF
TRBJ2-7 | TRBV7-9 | CASSSPTGNEQYF
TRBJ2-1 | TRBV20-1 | CSARLRDWANNEQFF
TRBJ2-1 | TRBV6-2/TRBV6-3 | CASSPTEAGGYEQFF
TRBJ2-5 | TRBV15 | CATSTSGKETQYF
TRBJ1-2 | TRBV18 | CASSPSPDSYGYTF
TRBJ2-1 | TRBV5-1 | CASSLVTGNSYNEQFF
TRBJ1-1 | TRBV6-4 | CASSDVQGKAFF
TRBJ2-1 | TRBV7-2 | CASSFTTRGGRGNEQFF
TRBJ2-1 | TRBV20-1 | CSAVIRVSSYNEQFF
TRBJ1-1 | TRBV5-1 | CASSLAAQMNTEAFF
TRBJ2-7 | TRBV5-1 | CASSFSSSRQGSSYEQYF
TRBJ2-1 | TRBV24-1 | CATGDGQGQFF
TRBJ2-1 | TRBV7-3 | CASSSGLGEQFF
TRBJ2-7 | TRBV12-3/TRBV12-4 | CASSWTGVYEQYF
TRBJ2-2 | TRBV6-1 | CASSVTGPTGELFF
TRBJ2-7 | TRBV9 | CASSPHRNGYEQYF
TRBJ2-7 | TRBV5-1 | CASSLGRNSPSDEQYF
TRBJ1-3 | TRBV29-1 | CSVDMDSGNTIYF
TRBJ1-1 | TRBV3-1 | CASSPRGRMNTEAFF
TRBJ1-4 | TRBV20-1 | CSAREGFNEKLFF
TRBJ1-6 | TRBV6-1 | CASRTWGDNSPLHF
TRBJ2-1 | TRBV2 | CASRSQGDSWNEQFF
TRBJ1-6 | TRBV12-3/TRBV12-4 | CASSLVLDPSRNNSPLHF
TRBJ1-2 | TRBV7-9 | CASSLDNGVQANYGYTF